Sequencing of this TCR beta chain was carried out in a study of OX40 agonist ivuxolimab in advanced cancers. This table comes from immunoSEQ multiplex PCR, and its TCRdb copy is limited to in-frame clones, with some not included. The table shows about 6,500 clones, with roughly 83% occurring only once. The CDR3 length is 15 residues. Per the germline V gene, CDR1 is MGHRA and CDR2 is YSYEKL. Trimming cost V 1 base and J 3 bases, with 10 bases left between them. The J gene is TRBJ1-3, the V gene TRBV4-1; D gene uncertain. The sample in question was CD4+ or CD8+ T cells sorted from blood, obtained in a trial of the OX40 agonist ivuxolimab. The sequence came from an adult with an advanced solid tumor such as melanoma, head and neck, liver or kidney cancer. CDR3 sequence reads: CASSQVPSRGNTIYF. In nucleotides, the CDR3 is TGCGCCAGCAGCCAAGTGCCTAGCCGTGGAAACACCATATATTTT.